Here is one T cell receptor beta chain with its context. The sample belongs to a study of OX40 agonist ivuxolimab in advanced cancers. Looking at the study overall: All patients had ivuxolimab intravenously every 2 weeks at 0.01 to 10 mg/kg.

The CDR3 contains 15 residues. Germline lookup yields CDR1 GTSNPN and CDR2 SVGIG (reference sequence). The ends were cut back, 3 bases at V and 1 base at J, with 15 bases in the middle. Assay: immunoSEQ multiplex PCR; the TCRdb copy retains only in-frame clones and omits some. The sample lists roughly 58,000 clones; around 85% were seen once. This clonotype was sampled from an adult with an advanced solid tumor such as melanoma, head and neck, liver or kidney cancer. The source was CD4+ or CD8+ T cells sorted from blood, collected in a trial of the OX40 agonist ivuxolimab. The chain links TRBV30 to TRBJ1-1; maybe TRBD1 (5 bases). Written as DNA, the CDR3 is TGTGCCTGGAGCGACCTGGGGCGGGGGAACACTGAAGCTTTCTTT. Translated, it gives CAWSDLGRGNTEAFF.